These 30 T cell receptor beta chains were sequenced from one sample in a study of cytomegalovirus exposure and HLA in healthy donors. The PCR made use of 60 Vbeta and 13 Jbeta primers. Some clones are missing from TCRdb's copy, which holds only in-frame ones; the method was immunoSEQ multiplex PCR. The data contain tens of thousands of clones, about 82% of them seen just once; the ten biggest clones take up 2.5% to 3.5%. The specimen was PBMCs. Receptors were obtained from a woman aged 25 to 39 in good health and CMV-seronegative.

The V and J genes are TRBV19 and TRBJ2-5, with D maybe TRBD2 (5 bases). V lost 3 bases, J lost 6 bases, and 11 bases lay in between. Germline-derived CDR1 and CDR2 are LNHDA and SQIVND (reference sequence). CDR3 size: 13 residues. CDR3 protein: CASSMEADKTQYF. In DNA form, the CDR3 reads TGTGCCAGTAGTATGGAGGCGGATAAGACCCAGTACTTC.

J is TRBJ1-4 and V is TRBV18, with D unresolved. Germline CDR1 is KGHSH and CDR2 is LQKENI. The CDR3 loop spans 16 amino acids. The germline V and J ends were trimmed by 0 bases and 0 bases, with 8 bases remaining between them. CDR3: CASSPPGGSTNEKLFF. The CDR3 nucleotides read TGTGCCAGCTCACCACCCGGAGGTTCAACTAATGAAAAACTGTTTTTT.

The chain carries TRBV9 and TRBJ2-5; D is unclear. Germline loops: CDR1 SGDLS, CDR2 YYNGEE. This CDR3 spans 15 amino acids. The ends were cut back, 4 bases at V and 0 bases at J, with 13 bases in the middle. The CDR3 coding sequence is TGTGCCAGCAGCCCTACTGTACTGTACCAAGAGACCCAGTACTTC. Translation gives CASSPTVLYQETQYF.

This clone appeared once. The rearrangement uses TRBV6-4 and TRBJ2-2; TRBD1 aligns across 9 bases. The V segment lost 5 bases and the J segment 7 bases; nucleotides outside the gene matches: 5. This CDR3 contains 14 residues. CDR1 is MRHNA, CDR2 SNTAGT, per germline. CDR3 sequence reads: CASSWTGEDGELFF. In nucleotides, the CDR3 is TGTGCCAGCAGTTGGACAGGGGAGGACGGGGAGCTGTTTTTT.

The chain recombines TRBV28 with TRBJ2-7; 8 bases map to TRBD1. J was trimmed by 2 bases and V by 4 bases; bases with no gene match: 7. The CDR3 has 15 amino acids. Germline CDR1 reads MDHEN; CDR2 reads SYDVKM. DNA of the CDR3: TGTGCCAGCAGTTCCCGGACAGGGCCTACCTACGAGCAGTACTTC. It encodes CASSSRTGPTYEQYF.

V gene TRBV7-2 combines with J gene TRBJ1-4; 9 bases map to TRBD1. The CDR3 is 15 residues long. With 5 bases clipped from V and 8 bases from J, the junction kept 9 bases outside the gene matches. Germline loops: CDR1 SGHTA, CDR2 FQGNSA. DNA of the CDR3: TGTGCCAGCAGCACCCGACAGGGGGTACGAGAAAAACTGTTTTTT. Residues: CASSTRQGVREKLFF. Combining the CDR3 with reference TRBV7-2 and TRBJ1-4 gives the whole variable domain GAGVSQSPSNKVTEKGKDVELRCDPISGHTALYWYRQSLGQGLEFLIYFQGNSAPDKSGLPSDRFSAERTGGSVSTLTIQRTQQEDSAVYLCASSTRQGVREKLFFGSGTQLSVL.

The chain is built from TRBV25-1 and TRBJ1-1, with 8 positions matching TRBD1. This CDR3 contains 15 residues. The V gene's germline CDR1 is MGHDK and CDR2 SYGVNS. V was pared by 0 bases and J by 8 bases, with 8 bases of the junction left unmatched. The DNA for the CDR3 is TGTGCCAGCAGTGAATATGCGGACAGGGCGGGGGAAGCTTTCTTT. It yields the protein CASSEYADRAGEAFF. The full variable domain, completed using reference TRBV25-1 and TRBJ1-1, is EADIYQTPRYLVIGTGKKITLECSQTMGHDKMYWYQQDPGMELHLIHYSYGVNSTEKGDLSSESTVSRIRTEHFPLTLESARPSHTSQYLCASSEYADRAGEAFFGQGTRLTVV.

This clone appeared a single time. The CDR3 bases are TGTGCCAGCAGCTTAGCTTCTAGCGGGACCTACACAGATACGCAGTATTTT. Protein product: CASSLASSGTYTDTQYF. V and J are TRBV7-9 and TRBJ2-3; TRBD2 aligns across 9 bases. The V gene end was trimmed by 0 bases and the J gene end by 2 bases; junction bases not matched to a gene: 6. The CDR3 spans 17 residues. The germline V gene encodes CDR1 SEHNR and CDR2 FQNEAQ (reference sequence).

The chain carries TRBV6-5 and TRBJ1-2; no definite D call. This CDR3 has 13 residues. Germline loops: CDR1 MNHEY, CDR2 SVGAGI. V was pared by 5 bases and J by 4 bases, with 11 bases between. The CDR3: CASSQTVFYGYTF. The CDR3 region has the DNA TGTGCCAGCAGTCAAACAGTTTTCTATGGCTACACCTTC.

The chain links TRBV7-9 to TRBJ1-6, with 9 nucleotides matching TRBD1. This CDR3 comprises 13 residues. V was pared by 5 bases and J by 8 bases, with 1 base of the junction left unmatched. Germline V gives CDR1 SEHNR, CDR2 FQNEAQ (reference sequence). CDR3 in DNA: TGTGCCAGCAGCCGGGACAGGGATTCACCCCTCCACTTT. Translated, it gives CASSRDRDSPLHF.

The chain employs TRBV7-2 and TRBJ2-1; D remains ambiguous. The CDR3 has 13 amino acids. CDR1 and CDR2 from the germline V gene are SGHTA and FQGNSA. V dropped 4 bases and J dropped 9 bases, with 13 bases sitting between them. The CDR3 DNA sequence: TGTGCCAGCAGCTCCTTCCTAGGCAGTGAGCAGTTCTTC. Residues: CASSSFLGSEQFF.

V is TRBV5-1 and J is TRBJ2-2; D perhaps matches TRBD2 (5 bases). The CDR3 covers 15 residues. Germline V lookup: CDR1 SGHRS, CDR2 YFSETQ. The V and J ends lost 2 bases and 2 bases respectively, with 10 bases between them. This CDR3 reads CASSFQAGNTGELFF. The CDR3 DNA reads as TGCGCCAGCAGCTTTCAGGCGGGCAACACCGGGGAGCTGTTTTTT.

The chain uses TRBV5-1 and TRBJ2-3; weak D call: TRBD2 (6 bases). V lost 0 bases and J lost 2, with 19 bases in between. Per the germline V gene, CDR1 is SGHRS and CDR2 is YFSETQ. The CDR3 spans 18 residues. The CDR3 region is CASSLGLKGGADTDTQYF. The CDR3, as DNA: TGCGCCAGCAGCTTGGGATTAAAGGGCGGGGCCGACACAGATACGCAGTATTTT.

This sequence joins TRBV6-1 and TRBJ1-5; TRBD1 agrees at 7 bases. Germline V lookup: CDR1 MNHNS, CDR2 SASEGT. The CDR3 sequence is 14 residues long. V trimming: 5 bases; J trimming: 3 bases; junction bases outside the gene matches: 4. CDR3 in DNA: TGTGCCAGCAGTCGACAGGGCGTCAATCAGCCCCAGCATTTT. Encoded protein: CASSRQGVNQPQHF.

This clone showed up just once. This rearrangement joins TRBV2 to TRBJ2-1; TRBD1 agrees at 8 bases. The CDR3 has 15 amino acids. V gave up 3 bases and J gave up 7 bases; unmatched junction bases: 8. CDR1 SNHLY and CDR2 FYNNEI come from the germline V gene. DNA for the CDR3: TGTGCCAGCAGTGACAGGACAGGGATAGTAAATGAGCAGTTCTTC. It encodes CASSDRTGIVNEQFF.

This rearrangement joins TRBV2 to TRBJ1-1; the D is unclear. Germline CDR1 SNHLY, CDR2 FYNNEI. The CDR3 sequence is 10 residues long. Trimming left V 7 bases short and J 10 bases short, with 10 bases between. This chain's CDR3 is CASTELRAFF. The CDR3 DNA reads as TGTGCCAGCACCGAGTTACGAGCTTTCTTT.

The chain is built from TRBV18 and TRBJ2-1, with a possible D match to TRBD1 (5 bases). V lost 6 bases, J lost 3 bases, and 15 bases lay in between. In germline, CDR1 is KGHSH, CDR2 LQKENI. This CDR3 is built from 15 residues. The CDR3 sequence is CASSLTPGLYNEQFF. CDR3 nucleotides: TGTGCCAGCTCCCTTACCCCAGGGCTCTACAATGAGCAGTTCTTC.

Worth noting for this clone: A junction boundary mismatches the germline segment, possibly from a read error. The genes are TRBV7-9 and TRBJ1-2, with a weak D call TRBD1 (6 bases). This CDR3 has 15 residues. In germline, CDR1 is SEHNR, CDR2 FQNEAQ (reference sequence). CDR3 protein: CSSSLARQVDYGYTF. CDR3 coding DNA: TGTTCCAGCAGCTTAGCGCGACAGGTCGACTATGGCTACACCTTC.

V and J are TRBV2 and TRBJ1-1; 9 bases map to TRBD1. Unmatched junction bases numbered 3, after V lost 2 bases and J lost 5 bases. CDR3 size: 14 residues. Germline V CDR1 and CDR2: SNHLY, FYNNEI. Written as DNA, the CDR3 is TGTGCCAGCAGTGAAACAGGGGGCAAAACTGAAGCTTTCTTT. It yields the protein CASSETGGKTEAFF.

The rearrangement uses TRBV27 and TRBJ1-5; D is possibly TRBD1 (6 bases). V lost 2 bases to trimming and J lost 2 bases, with 13 bases between them. The germline gives CDR1 MNHEY, CDR2 SMNVEV (reference sequence). This CDR3 has 16 residues. The CDR3: CASSLGGAVGNQPQHF. The CDR3, as DNA: TGTGCCAGCAGTTTAGGGGGGGCGGTGGGCAATCAGCCCCAGCATTTT.

The chain carries TRBV28 and TRBJ1-2; D is perhaps TRBD1 (5 bases). Trimming stripped 1 base from V and 8 bases from J, with 20 bases between. The CDR3 consists of 16 residues. Germline V gene lookup returns CDR1 MDHEN and CDR2 SYDVKM. The CDR3 DNA reads as TGTGCCAGCAGTTTATTAACTCGGGAGGGGCCGGGGGGCTACACCTTC. This translates into CASSLLTREGPGGYTF.

This sequence joins TRBV20-1 and TRBJ2-7, with 7 nucleotides matching TRBD2. The CDR3 is 10 residues long. V shed 6 bases and J 4 bases; nucleotides not matched to a gene: 0. Germline CDR1 and CDR2: DFQATT and SNEGSKA (reference sequence). This chain's CDR3 is CSAGGYEQYF. The DNA of the CDR3 is TGCAGTGCCGGGGGGTACGAGCAGTACTTC.

This rearrangement joins TRBV30 to TRBJ2-1; 9 bases map to TRBD2. The CDR3 runs to 15 residues. The trim removed 4 bases at V and 6 bases at J, leaving 10 bases unmatched. Germline CDR1 GTSNPN, CDR2 SVGIG (reference sequence). CDR3 sequence (DNA): TGTGCCTGGAATAAAGGCGGGGGGGGGAGCAATGAGCAGTTCTTC. Protein product: CAWNKGGGGSNEQFF.

The V call is TRBV2, the J call TRBJ1-4; TRBD1 matches 7 bases. CDR3 length: 14 amino acids. V shed 8 bases and J 0 bases; nucleotides not matched to a gene: 3. Germline CDR1 is SNHLY and CDR2 is FYNNEI. CDR3 residues: CASRGQATNEKLFF. CDR3 DNA sequence: TGTGCCAGCCGTGGACAGGCAACTAATGAAAAACTGTTTTTT. Full variable domain (rest looked up from reference TRBV2 and TRBJ1-4): EPEVTQTPSHQVTQMGQEVILRCVPISNHLYFYWYRQILGQKVEFLVSFYNNEISEKSEIFDDQFSVERPDGSNFTLKIRSTKLEDSAMYFCASRGQATNEKLFFGSGTQLSVL.

The chain combines TRBV27 with TRBJ2-7; a weak D match, TRBD1 (6 bases). The CDR3 runs to 13 residues. Trimming shortened V by 0 bases and J by 6 bases, and 9 bases separated the two germline ends. Per the germline V gene, CDR1 is MNHEY and CDR2 is SMNVEV (reference sequence). In DNA, the CDR3 is TGTGCCAGCAGTTTATCATTAGGGGGCGAGCAGTACTTC. This translates into CASSLSLGGEQYF.

This clone was seen a few times. The chain employs TRBV28 and TRBJ2-1; perhaps TRBD2 as D (5 bases). The CDR3 is made up of 15 amino acids. Trimming shortened V by 2 bases and J by 2 bases, and 10 bases separated the two germline ends. CDR1 is MDHEN, CDR2 SYDVKM, per germline. The CDR3 reads CASSLLGSPYNEQFF. CDR3 nucleotides: TGTGCCAGCAGTTTACTAGGGAGTCCCTACAATGAGCAGTTCTTC.

The rearrangement links TRBV7-2 to TRBJ1-1; D might be TRBD1 (5 bases). V was cut by 3 bases and J by 8 bases, with 19 bases left in between. Germline V gives CDR1 SGHTA, CDR2 FQGNSA. CDR3 length equals 15 residues. The CDR3 DNA reads TGTGCCAGCAGCTTGGTCACAGATTCCGGGGGAGAAGCTTTCTTT. Its translation: CASSLVTDSGGEAFF.

The chain employs TRBV7-6 and TRBJ1-1; TRBD1 is a possible D gene (5 bases). Germline assignment: CDR1 SGHVS and CDR2 FNYEAQ. Trimming shortened V by 5 bases and J by 1 base, and 11 bases separated the two germline ends. The CDR3 extends over 14 amino acids. CDR3 region: CASSPGLENTEAFF. CDR3 DNA sequence: TGTGCCAGCAGCCCGGGACTCGAGAACACTGAAGCTTTCTTT. Supplemented by reference TRBV7-6 and TRBJ1-1, the full variable domain reads GAGVSQSPRYKVTKRGQDVALRCDPISGHVSLYWYRQALGQGPEFLTYFNYEAQQDKSGLPNDRFSAERPEGSISTLTIQRTEQRDSAMYRCASSPGLENTEAFFGQGTRLTVV.

The V gene is TRBV7-2, the J gene TRBJ1-2, with D perhaps TRBD1 (6 bases). The CDR3 sequence is 16 residues long. Germline CDR1 and CDR2: SGHTA and FQGNSA. The V gene lost 1 base and the J gene lost 3 bases, with 15 bases spanning the gap. The DNA of the CDR3 is TGTGCCAGCAGCTTAGACAGGGAACTCCTTGACTATGGCTACACCTTC. Protein: CASSLDRELLDYGYTF.

The J gene is TRBJ2-3, the V gene TRBV5-1; 7 bases align to TRBD1. CDR3 length: 14 amino acids. The junction had 4 bases not matched to a gene; V was cut back by 1 base and J by 5 bases. Germline V CDR1 and CDR2: SGHRS, YFSETQ. CDR3 region: CASSLRGRGDTQYF. CDR3 coding DNA: TGCGCCAGCAGCTTGAGGGGGCGCGGAGATACGCAGTATTTT.